This note documents a single T cell receptor beta chain sequence. In the original analysis: Estimates of nucleated cell counts were drawn from the amplification of reference gene primers. Measured with immunoSEQ multiplex PCR; TCRdb has only the in-frame clones, and not every one. The D gene and trimming were derived from the DNA, and the V and J assignments and clone size from that table. There are roughly 90,000 clones in the sample; 86% occur only once, and roughly 27% lies in the top ten. The record originates from a study of blood T cell repertoires in COVID-19. The CDR3 spans 13 residues. V dropped 4 bases and J dropped 5; count of bases not matched to a gene: 4. Per germline, CDR1 SGHTA and CDR2 FQGNSA.

This sequence was found in a human donor in a cohort sampled during active COVID-19. The sample taken for sequencing was peripheral blood. The chain is built from TRBV7-2 and TRBJ2-7, with 8 positions matching TRBD1. The DNA of the CDR3 is TGTGCCAGCAGCTGGACAGGGTATGACGAGCAGTACTTC. This gives the protein CASSWTGYDEQYF.